These 2 T cell receptor beta chains were all obtained from the same sample, sequenced in a study of T-cell memory formation after mild COVID-19. TCRdb re-called the 5' RACE reads with MiXCR, one entry per CDR3 protein. The table includes roughly 280,000 distinct CDR3 sequences, approximately 7.6% detected once. What was sequenced was PBMCs or a T cell subset sorted from them (not recorded which). Receptors originate from a man younger than 30 who had mild COVID-19 (a few samples of this study predate the infection). Cell type and time point are not known.

This clonotype was found a few times. V and J are TRBV4-2 and TRBJ2-4; 13 bases match TRBD2. The CDR3 spans 18 residues. Trimming took 1 base from V and 9 from J; bases not matched to a gene: 12. Looked up from germline, CDR1 is LGHNA and CDR2 is YNFKEQ. CDR3 DNA: TGTGCCAGCAGCCAAGCGCGTGGGACTAGCGGGGTTATTGCCATTCAGTACTTC. Its translation is CASSQARGTSGVIAIQYF.

The V call is TRBV5-5, the J call TRBJ2-3; D gene unclear. Between the trimmed V and J ends, which lost 4 bases and 0 bases, there was a span of 9 bases. Germline V CDR1 and CDR2: SGHKS, YYEKEE (reference sequence). The CDR3 extends over 14 amino acids. The chain's CDR3 is CASSLWTSTDTQYF. The CDR3 DNA reads as TGTGCCAGCAGCCTGTGGACGAGCACAGATACGCAGTATTTT.